A selection of T cell receptor beta chains follows, all from one sample in a study of CD8+ T cells in alopecia areata. The method was immunoSEQ multiplex PCR; TCRdb's version includes in-frame clones alone and lacks a portion of them. The sample yields about 99,000 clones, about nine tenths seen once. This specimen consisted of CD8+ T cells sorted from blood, obtained around week 31, from a patient treated with tofacitinib. The receptor source for this set is a human donor with alopecia areata. Each CDR3 is given without its conserved first and last residue.

j_call | v_call | cdr3_aa
TRBJ2-7 | TRBV29-1 | SVELGRDEQY
TRBJ2-2 | TRBV28 | ASSPLYGAGELF
TRBJ2-7 | TRBV5-4 | ASEIQGGSYEQY
TRBJ1-6 | TRBV27 | ASSFRDRHNSPLH
TRBJ2-1 | TRBV4-2 | ASSQHRVDEQF
TRBJ2-7 | TRBV11-2 | ASSLVTAGDSYEQY
TRBJ1-2 | TRBV7-9 | ASSSETYGYT
TRBJ2-6 | TRBV4-1 | ASSQVEGTGANVLT
TRBJ1-2 | TRBV19 | ASRTTGTVNYGYT
TRBJ2-7 | TRBV12-5 | ASGVRLVPYPHYEQY
TRBJ1-3 | TRBV27 | ASSLTGAGNTIY
TRBJ2-1 | TRBV29-1 | SVGDYPYNEQF
TRBJ2-1 | TRBV2 | ASSVNEQF
TRBJ2-2 | TRBV7-9 | ARDPNTGELF
TRBJ1-4 | TRBV7-7 | ASSLEGGAGEKLF
TRBJ2-5 | TRBV7-2 | ASSPEGVPETQY
TRBJ2-3 | TRBV5-6 | ASSFGGDTQY
TRBJ2-7 | TRBV27 | ASSRGTFYEQY
TRBJ2-7 | TRBV9 | ASSVGDGAYEQY
TRBJ2-3 | TRBV7-6 | ASSLTLASTDTQY
TRBJ2-2 | TRBV7-9 | ASSPPVGGRPTGELF
TRBJ2-7 | TRBV29-1 | SVPGQNYEQY
TRBJ2-1 | TRBV27 | ASSLASSYNEQF
TRBJ2-6 | TRBV6-8 | ASTQVAGANVLT
TRBJ2-2 | TRBV29-1 | SVDRATGELF
TRBJ2-3 | TRBV7-6 | ASSLPRWDGGDSDTQY
TRBJ1-1 | TRBV9 | ASSGTGTGNTEAF
TRBJ2-5 | TRBV30 | AYKTDPTRGTQY
TRBJ1-2 | TRBV9 | ASSSRGGYT
TRBJ2-1 | TRBV10-3 | AISEGVMLLEWQF